These T cell receptor beta chains were read from a single sample in a study of blood T cells in healthy people across ages. Using its own MiXCR run on the 5' RACE reads, TCRdb lists one record per CDR3 protein. This repertoire shows 1,800,000 or so distinct CDR3 sequences, roughly two fifths found once; its top ten account for around 23%. The specimen sequenced was blood. The receptors derive from a human donor in good health. The CDR3 runs from the conserved cysteine through the conserved F or W. A D gene is named only where the DNA matches it firmly. Size is omitted from some rows. Given values are once, few, many or a class for expanded clones.

TRBV6-4,15,-,TRBJ2-7,TRBD2,CARSVAGGGTYEQYF,TGTGCCAGGAGTGTAGCGGGGGGCGGCACCTACGAGCAGTACTTC
TRBV4-3,14,-,TRBJ2-3,-,CASSQITFADTQYF,TGCGCCAGCAGCCAAATCACTTTTGCAGATACGCAGTATTTT
TRBV5-1,14,few,TRBJ2-7,TRBD1,CASSLGQGRDEQYF,TGCGCCAGCAGCCTCGGACAGGGCAGGGACGAGCAGTACTTC
TRBV29-1,15,few,TRBJ1-1,TRBD1,CSVNPGQGTNTEAFF,TGCAGCGTTAACCCGGGACAGGGGACGAACACTGAAGCTTTCTTT
TRBV12-3/TRBV12-4,17,-,TRBJ1-1,-,CASSFVPGRVSNTEAFF,TGTGCCAGCAGTTTTGTGCCGGGGCGCGTATCGAACACTGAAGCTTTCTTT
TRBV19,12,-,TRBJ2-5,-,CASRRLDGTQYF,TGTGCCAGTAGGAGACTCGACGGGACCCAGTACTTC
TRBV29-1,13,many,TRBJ2-5,TRBD2,CSVDSGGQETQYF,TGCAGCGTTGATTCGGGAGGTCAAGAGACCCAGTACTTC
TRBV7-6,14,-,TRBJ1-1,-,CASSLEVQGTEAFF,TGTGCCAGCAGCCTAGAGGTTCAGGGCACTGAAGCTTTCTTT
TRBV12-3/TRBV12-4,11,many,TRBJ2-7,-,CASSRGYEQYF,TGTGCCAGCAGTAGGGGCTACGAGCAGTACTTC
TRBV12-3/TRBV12-4,13,-,TRBJ1-2,-,CASSKDVSYGYTF,TGTGCCAGCAGTAAAGACGTCTCCTATGGCTACACCTTC
TRBV5-1,15,-,TRBJ2-7,-,CVSSPSPGEVYEQYF,TGCGTCAGCAGCCCTTCTCCGGGGGAGGTGTACGAGCAGTACTTC
TRBV7-9,14,-,TRBJ2-5,-,CASSLLRPQETQYF,TGTGCCAGCAGCTTATTGCGGCCGCAAGAGACCCAGTACTTC
TRBV7-2,16,many,TRBJ1-4,TRBD1,CASSLQRTGSGEKLFF,TGTGCCAGCAGCTTACAACGGACAGGGAGTGGCGAAAAACTGTTTTTT
TRBV3-1,16,-,TRBJ2-1,-,CASSQLATLSYNEQFF,TGTGCCAGCAGCCAGCTCGCTACCCTCTCCTACAATGAGCAGTTCTTC
TRBV20-1,14,once,TRBJ2-5,-,CSASCRPNQETQYF,TGCAGTGCTAGTTGCAGGCCGAATCAAGAGACCCAGTACTTC
TRBV7-9,17,-,TRBJ1-4,-,CASSPDSYTATNEKLFF,TGTGCCAGCAGCCCGGACAGCTATACTGCAACTAATGAAAAACTGTTTTTT
TRBV7-6,16,few,TRBJ1-4,TRBD1,CASSLEPPDRDEKLFF,TGTGCCAGCAGCTTAGAACCTCCGGACAGGGATGAAAAACTGTTTTTT
TRBV6-1,15,-,TRBJ2-5,-,CASSEASRSQETQYF,TGTGCCAGCAGTGAAGCATCCCGGTCCCAAGAGACCCAGTACTTC
TRBV5-1,17,-,TRBJ2-6,-,CASNPGTLATGANVLTF,TGCGCCAGCAACCCCGGGACATTGGCTACCGGGGCCAACGTCCTGACTTTC
TRBV5-6,15,many,TRBJ2-1,TRBD2,CASSLALAGGNEQFF,TGTGCCAGCAGCTTGGCCCTAGCGGGGGGGAATGAGCAGTTCTTC
TRBV12-3/TRBV12-4,12,-,TRBJ2-1,-,CASNIRGNEQFF,TGTGCCAGCAATATTAGAGGTAATGAGCAGTTCTTC
TRBV3-1,14,-,TRBJ1-4,-,CASSPGGPNEKLFF,TGTGCCAGCAGCCCCGGGGGACCTAATGAAAAACTGTTTTTT
TRBV20-1,14,few,TRBJ1-2,TRBD1,CSADPDRAAVGYTF,TGCAGTGCGGACCCGGACAGGGCGGCGGTTGGCTACACCTTC
TRBV18,15,-,TRBJ2-7,TRBD1,CASSRLTGDYYEQYF,TGTGCCAGCTCACGACTGACAGGGGATTATTACGAGCAGTACTTC
TRBV29-1,12,-,TRBJ2-3,-,CSVGISTDTQYF,TGCAGCGTTGGGATTTCCACAGATACGCAGTATTTT
TRBV15,17,-,TRBJ2-1,-,CATSRGGGRVSYNEQFF,TGTGCCACCAGCAGAGGGGGCGGCAGGGTATCCTACAATGAGCAGTTCTTC
TRBV6-1,17,-,TRBJ1-2,-,CASSQGPGLSMGYGYTF,TGTGCCAGTTCACAGGGCCCCGGCCTTAGTATGGGCTATGGCTACACCTTC
TRBV6-2/TRBV6-3,14,-,TRBJ1-5,-,CASSLQVFNQPQHF,TGTGCCAGCAGTTTACAGGTCTTCAATCAGCCCCAGCATTTT
TRBV10-3,14,-,TRBJ2-7,-,CAISPKGLVYEQYF,TGTGCCATCAGTCCCAAGGGTTTGGTCTACGAGCAGTACTTC
TRBV6-4,15,many,TRBJ1-6,TRBD1,CASSDSGDRNSPLHF,TGTGCCAGCAGTGATTCCGGGGACAGAAATTCACCCCTCCACTTT
TRBV28,16,few,TRBJ2-1,-,CASSGAGTQLHNEQFF,TGTGCCAGCAGTGGCGCTGGAACCCAATTACACAATGAGCAGTTCTTC
TRBV5-5,14,-,TRBJ2-3,TRBD2,CASSPTSLPDTQYF,TGTGCCAGCTCCCCGACTAGCCTCCCTGATACGCAGTATTTT
TRBV9,18,few,TRBJ1-4,-,CASSVGVGASEANEKLFF,TGTGCCAGCAGCGTAGGTGTGGGGGCATCAGAGGCTAATGAAAAACTGTTTTTT
TRBV5-1,15,many,TRBJ2-3,TRBD2,CASSLERGNTDTQYF,TGCGCCAGCAGCTTGGAGCGGGGGAACACAGATACGCAGTATTTT
TRBV4-1,14,-,TRBJ2-7,-,CASSRDLRPYEQYF,TGCGCCAGCAGCCGGGACTTACGGCCCTACGAGCAGTACTTC
TRBV6-1,12,few,TRBJ1-1,-,CATLDWVGEAFF,TGTGCCACCCTCGACTGGGTGGGGGAAGCTTTCTTT
TRBV20-1,16,-,TRBJ2-2,TRBD2,CSARVGSGGETGELFF,TGCAGTGCTAGAGTCGGGAGCGGGGGAGAAACCGGGGAGCTGTTTTTT
TRBV5-5,16,-,TRBJ2-5,TRBD1,CASSLRRQGALETQYF,TGTGCCAGCAGCCTTAGGCGACAGGGGGCTTTGGAGACCCAGTACTTC
TRBV4-3,15,few,TRBJ2-1,TRBD2,CASSHRLALNNEQFF,TGCGCCAGCAGCCACCGACTAGCCCTGAACAATGAGCAGTTCTTC
TRBV6-5,13,-,TRBJ1-2,-,CASRQGSSYGYTF,TGTGCCAGCAGGCAGGGATCGTCCTATGGCTACACCTTC
TRBV18,15,few,TRBJ2-1,-,CASSPKTGSYNEQFF,TGTGCCAGCTCACCAAAGACGGGCTCCTACAATGAGCAGTTCTTC
TRBV7-9,13,-,TRBJ2-3,TRBD1,CASSLGQEDTQYF,TGTGCCAGCAGCCTCGGACAGGAGGATACGCAGTATTTT
TRBV29-1,14,few,TRBJ2-5,-,CSSTGTGPRETQYF,TGCAGCTCAACAGGAACCGGCCCCCGAGAGACCCAGTACTTC
TRBV18,15,few,TRBJ1-4,-,CASSPSGGKIEKLFF,TGTGCCAGCTCACCAAGCGGGGGGAAGATTGAAAAACTGTTTTTT
TRBV9,16,-,TRBJ2-3,TRBD2,CASSVAASGYTDTQYF,TGTGCCAGCAGCGTAGCGGCTAGCGGATACACAGATACGCAGTATTTT
TRBV27,16,few,TRBJ1-2,-,CASSLSSSGERNGYTF,TGTGCCAGCAGTTTATCGAGTTCGGGGGAAAGGAATGGCTACACCTTC
TRBV6-2/TRBV6-3,17,-,TRBJ2-1,-,CASSYSPMGTSYNEQFF,TGTGCCAGCAGTTACAGCCCGATGGGCACCTCCTACAATGAGCAGTTCTTC
TRBV12-3/TRBV12-4,14,few,TRBJ1-2,-,CASSLAQGLIGYTF,TGTGCCAGCAGTTTAGCGCAGGGTCTTATCGGCTACACCTTC
TRBV7-2,17,-,TRBJ2-3,TRBD2,CASSSKGTSGAADTQYF,TGTGCCAGCAGCTCTAAAGGGACTAGCGGGGCTGCAGATACGCAGTATTTT
TRBV10-3,14,few,TRBJ1-2,-,CAIRDNREIYGYTF,TGTGCCATCAGAGACAACAGGGAAATATATGGCTACACCTTC
TRBV11-3,13,-,TRBJ2-7,TRBD1,CASSGRTGYEQYF,TGTGCCAGCAGCGGGCGGACAGGGTACGAGCAGTACTTC
TRBV19,18,once,TRBJ2-2,TRBD2,CASRHRGLAGAGSGELFF,TGTGCCAGTAGACATCGCGGACTAGCGGGGGCAGGGTCCGGGGAGCTGTTTTTT